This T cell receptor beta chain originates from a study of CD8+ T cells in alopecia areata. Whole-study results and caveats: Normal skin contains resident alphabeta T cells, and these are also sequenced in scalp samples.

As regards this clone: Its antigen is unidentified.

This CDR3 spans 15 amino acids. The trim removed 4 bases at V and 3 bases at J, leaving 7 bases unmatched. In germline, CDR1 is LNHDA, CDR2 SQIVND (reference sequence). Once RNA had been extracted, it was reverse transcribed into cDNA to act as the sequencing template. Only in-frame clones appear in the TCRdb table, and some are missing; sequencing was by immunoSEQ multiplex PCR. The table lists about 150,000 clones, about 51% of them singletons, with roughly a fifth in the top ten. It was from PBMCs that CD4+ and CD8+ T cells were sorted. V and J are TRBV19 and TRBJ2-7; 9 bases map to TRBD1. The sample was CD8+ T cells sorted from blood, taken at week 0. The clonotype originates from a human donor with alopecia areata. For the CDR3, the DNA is TGTGCCAGTAGTACCGCGACAGGGGGGATCTACGAGCAGTACTTC. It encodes CASSTATGGIYEQYF.